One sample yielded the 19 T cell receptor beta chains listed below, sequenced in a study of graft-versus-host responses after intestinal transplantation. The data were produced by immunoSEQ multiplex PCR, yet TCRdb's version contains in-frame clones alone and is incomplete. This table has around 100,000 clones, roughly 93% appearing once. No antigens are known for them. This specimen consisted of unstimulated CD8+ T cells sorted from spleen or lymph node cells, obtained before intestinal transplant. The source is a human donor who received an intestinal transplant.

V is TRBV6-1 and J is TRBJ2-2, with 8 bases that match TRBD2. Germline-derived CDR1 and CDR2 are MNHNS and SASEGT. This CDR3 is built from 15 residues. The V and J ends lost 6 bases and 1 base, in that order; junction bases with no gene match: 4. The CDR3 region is CASRKRGGNTGELFF. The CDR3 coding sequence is TGTGCCAGCAGAAAACGGGGGGGGAACACCGGGGAGCTGTTTTTT.

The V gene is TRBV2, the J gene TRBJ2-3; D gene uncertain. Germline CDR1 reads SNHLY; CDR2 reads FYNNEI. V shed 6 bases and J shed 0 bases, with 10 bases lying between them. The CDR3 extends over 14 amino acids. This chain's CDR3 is CASRTLDSTDTQYF. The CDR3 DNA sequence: TGTGCCAGCAGGACGCTAGACAGCACAGATACGCAGTATTTT.

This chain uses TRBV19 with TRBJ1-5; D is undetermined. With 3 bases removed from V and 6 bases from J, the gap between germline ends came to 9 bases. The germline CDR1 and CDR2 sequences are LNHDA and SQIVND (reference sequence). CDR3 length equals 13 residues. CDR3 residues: CASSIERGQPQHF. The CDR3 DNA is TGTGCCAGTAGTATCGAGAGAGGTCAGCCCCAGCATTTT. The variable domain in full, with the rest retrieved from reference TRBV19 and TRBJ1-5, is DGGITQSPKYLFRKEGQNVTLSCEQNLNHDAMYWYRQDPGQGLRLIYYSQIVNDFQKGDIAEGYSVSREKKESFPLTVTSAQKNPTAFYLCASSIERGQPQHFGDGTRLSIL.

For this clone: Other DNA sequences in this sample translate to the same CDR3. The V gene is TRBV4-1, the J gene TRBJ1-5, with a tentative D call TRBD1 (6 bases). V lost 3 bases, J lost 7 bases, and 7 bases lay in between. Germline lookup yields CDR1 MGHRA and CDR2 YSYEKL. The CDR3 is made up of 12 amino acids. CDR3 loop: CASSQGGQPQHF. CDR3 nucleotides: TGCGCCAGCAGCCAGGGGGGCCAGCCCCAGCATTTT.

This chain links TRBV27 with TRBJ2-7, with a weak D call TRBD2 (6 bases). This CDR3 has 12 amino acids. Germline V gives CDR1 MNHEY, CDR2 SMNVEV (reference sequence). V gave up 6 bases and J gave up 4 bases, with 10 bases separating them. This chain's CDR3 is CASRGGGYEQYF. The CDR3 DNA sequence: TGTGCCAGCAGGGGGGGAGGATACGAGCAGTACTTC.

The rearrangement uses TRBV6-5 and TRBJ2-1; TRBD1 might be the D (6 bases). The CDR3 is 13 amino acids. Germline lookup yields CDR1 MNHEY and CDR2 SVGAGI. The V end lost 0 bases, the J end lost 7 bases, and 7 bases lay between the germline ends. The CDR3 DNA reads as TGTGCCAGCAGTTACTCGGACAGAAATGAGCAGTTCTTC. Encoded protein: CASSYSDRNEQFF.

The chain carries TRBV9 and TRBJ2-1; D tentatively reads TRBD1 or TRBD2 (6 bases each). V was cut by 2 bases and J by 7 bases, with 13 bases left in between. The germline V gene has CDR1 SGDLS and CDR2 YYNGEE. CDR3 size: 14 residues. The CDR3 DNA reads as TGTGCCAGCAGCGTCGGGGGCAGGGGAAATGAGCAGTTCTTC. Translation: CASSVGGRGNEQFF.

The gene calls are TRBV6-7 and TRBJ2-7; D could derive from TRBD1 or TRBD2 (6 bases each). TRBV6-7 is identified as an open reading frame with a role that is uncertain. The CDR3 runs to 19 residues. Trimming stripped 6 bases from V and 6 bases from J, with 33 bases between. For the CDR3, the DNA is TGTGCCAGCAGCCCATCCACCCCATACCGGACAGTGAGGGGAGGCGAGCAGTACTTC. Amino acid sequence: CASSPSTPYRTVRGGEQYF.

The CDR3 bases are TGCAGCGTTGTGGGACAGCTCAATGAGCAGTTCTTC. Protein: CSVVGQLNEQFF. The rearrangement joins TRBV29-1 to TRBJ2-1; TRBD1 matches 7 bases. The CDR3 sequence is 12 residues long. Trimming at V came to 4 bases and at J to 6 bases, leaving 3 bases not matched to a gene. Germline V gene sequence: CDR1 SQVTM, CDR2 ANQGSEA.

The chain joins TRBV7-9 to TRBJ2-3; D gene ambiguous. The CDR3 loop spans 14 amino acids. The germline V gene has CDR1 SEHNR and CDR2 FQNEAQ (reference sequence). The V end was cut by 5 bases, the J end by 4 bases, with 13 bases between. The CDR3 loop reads CASSPPPAPDTQYF. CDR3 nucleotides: TGTGCCAGCAGCCCCCCCCCAGCCCCAGATACGCAGTATTTT. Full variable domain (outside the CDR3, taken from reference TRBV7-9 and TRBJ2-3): DTGVSQNPRHKITKRGQNVTFRCDPISEHNRLYWYRQTLGQGPEFLTYFQNEAQLEKSRLLSDRFSAERPKGSFSTLEIQRTEQGDSAMYLCASSPPPAPDTQYFGPGTRLTVL.

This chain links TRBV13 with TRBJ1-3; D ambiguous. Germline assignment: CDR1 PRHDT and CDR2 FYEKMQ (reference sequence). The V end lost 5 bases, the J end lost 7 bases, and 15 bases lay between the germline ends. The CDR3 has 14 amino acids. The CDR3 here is CASSPSGGSNTIYF. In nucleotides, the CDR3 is TGTGCCAGCAGCCCCTCGGGAGGGAGTAACACCATATATTTT.

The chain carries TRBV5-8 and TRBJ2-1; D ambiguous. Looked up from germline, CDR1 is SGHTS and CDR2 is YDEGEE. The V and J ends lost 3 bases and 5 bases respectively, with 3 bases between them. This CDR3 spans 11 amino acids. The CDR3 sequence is CASSYDNEQFF. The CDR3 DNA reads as TGTGCCAGCAGCTATGACAATGAGCAGTTCTTC.

The CDR3 region has the DNA TGCGCCAGCAGCCATAAGATCCGGACAGAACTCGTAGGCGGCAATCAGCCCCAGCATTTT. Its protein product is CASSHKIRTELVGGNQPQHF. The chain carries TRBV4-1 and TRBJ1-5; tentatively, D is TRBD1 (6 bases). There are 20 residues in the CDR3. Germline V gene sequence: CDR1 MGHRA, CDR2 YSYEKL. Trimming took off 3 bases at V and 2 bases at J, with 26 bases between the two ends.

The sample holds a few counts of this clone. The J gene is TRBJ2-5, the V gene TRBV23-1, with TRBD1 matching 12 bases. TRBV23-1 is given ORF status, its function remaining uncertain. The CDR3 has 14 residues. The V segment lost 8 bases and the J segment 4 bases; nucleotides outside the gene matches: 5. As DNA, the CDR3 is TGCGCCAGCGGGGGACAGGGGGCGAGAGAGACCCAGTACTTC. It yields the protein CASGGQGARETQYF.

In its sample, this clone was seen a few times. CDR3 in amino acids: CASSWKGVNQPQHF. The CDR3 DNA reads as TGTGCCAGCAGCTGGAAGGGGGTAAATCAGCCCCAGCATTTT. The rearrangement links TRBV5-4 to TRBJ1-5, with TRBD1 as a possible D gene (6 bases). The germline V gene encodes CDR1 SGHNT and CDR2 YYREEE (reference sequence). The CDR3 consists of 14 residues. The germline V and J ends were trimmed by 3 bases and 4 bases, with 11 bases remaining between them.

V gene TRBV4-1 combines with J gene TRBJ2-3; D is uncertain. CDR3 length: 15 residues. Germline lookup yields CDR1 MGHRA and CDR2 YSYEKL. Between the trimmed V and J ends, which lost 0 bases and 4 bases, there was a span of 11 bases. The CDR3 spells CASSQEGRSADTQYF. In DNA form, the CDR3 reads TGCGCCAGCAGCCAAGAAGGCAGAAGCGCAGATACGCAGTATTTT.

The CDR3 sequence: CASSGTSGVTDTQYF. The CDR3 coding sequence is TGTGCCAGCAGCGGGACTAGCGGGGTTACAGATACGCAGTATTTT. This chain uses TRBV2 with TRBJ2-3, with 13 bases matching TRBD2. J gave up 3 bases and V 6 bases, and 3 bases lay outside the gene matches. Germline CDR1 reads SNHLY; CDR2 reads FYNNEI. This CDR3 is built from 15 residues.

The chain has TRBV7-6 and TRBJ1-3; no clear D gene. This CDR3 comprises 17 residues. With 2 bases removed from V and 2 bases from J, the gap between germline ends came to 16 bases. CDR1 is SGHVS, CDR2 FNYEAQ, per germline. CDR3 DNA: TGTGCCAGCAGCTTATCTAGCACACTTACTACTGGAAACACCATATATTTT. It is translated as CASSLSSTLTTGNTIYF.

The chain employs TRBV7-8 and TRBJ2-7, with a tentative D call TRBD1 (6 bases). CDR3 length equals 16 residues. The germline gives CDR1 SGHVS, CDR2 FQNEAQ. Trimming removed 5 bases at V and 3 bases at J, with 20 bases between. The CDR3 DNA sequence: TGTGCCAGCAGCCTGGGAACCGGGACACCAAACTACGAGCAGTACTTC. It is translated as CASSLGTGTPNYEQYF.